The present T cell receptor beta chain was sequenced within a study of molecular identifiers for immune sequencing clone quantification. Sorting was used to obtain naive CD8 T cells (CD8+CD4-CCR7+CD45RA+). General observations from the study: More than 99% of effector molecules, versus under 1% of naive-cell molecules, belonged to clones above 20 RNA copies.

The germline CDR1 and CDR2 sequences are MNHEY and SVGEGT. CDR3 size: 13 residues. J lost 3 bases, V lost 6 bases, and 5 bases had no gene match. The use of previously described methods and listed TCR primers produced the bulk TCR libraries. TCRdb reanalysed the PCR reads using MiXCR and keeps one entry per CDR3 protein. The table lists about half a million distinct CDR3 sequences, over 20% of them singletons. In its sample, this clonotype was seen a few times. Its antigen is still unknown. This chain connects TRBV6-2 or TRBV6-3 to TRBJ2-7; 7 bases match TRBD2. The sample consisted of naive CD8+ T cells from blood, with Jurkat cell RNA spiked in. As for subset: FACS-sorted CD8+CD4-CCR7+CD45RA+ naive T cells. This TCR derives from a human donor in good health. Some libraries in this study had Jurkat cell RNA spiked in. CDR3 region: CASRSGLDYEQYF. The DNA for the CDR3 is TGTGCCAGCAGATCCGGACTAGACTACGAGCAGTACTTC.